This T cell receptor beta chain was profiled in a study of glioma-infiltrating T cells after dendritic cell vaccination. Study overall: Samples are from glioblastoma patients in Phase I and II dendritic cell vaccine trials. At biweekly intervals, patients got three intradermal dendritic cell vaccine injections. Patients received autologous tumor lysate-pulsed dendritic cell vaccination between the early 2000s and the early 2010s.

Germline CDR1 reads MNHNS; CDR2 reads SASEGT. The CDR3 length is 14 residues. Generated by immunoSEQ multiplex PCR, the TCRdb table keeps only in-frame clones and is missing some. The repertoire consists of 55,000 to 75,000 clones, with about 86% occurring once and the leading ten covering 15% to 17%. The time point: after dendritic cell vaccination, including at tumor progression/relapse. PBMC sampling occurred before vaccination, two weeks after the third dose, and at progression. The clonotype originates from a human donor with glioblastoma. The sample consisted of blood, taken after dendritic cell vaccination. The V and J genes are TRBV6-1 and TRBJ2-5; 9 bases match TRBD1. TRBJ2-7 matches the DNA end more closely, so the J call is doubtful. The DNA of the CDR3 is TGTGCCAGCATCAGGACAGGGGACTACTACGAGCAGTACTTC. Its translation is CASIRTGDYYEQYF.